This T cell receptor beta chain came from a study of blood T cell repertoires in COVID-19. Looked up from germline, CDR1 is SGHRS and CDR2 is YFSETQ. Trimming cost V 0 bases and J 4 bases, with 14 bases left between them. This CDR3 region has 16 residues. Measured with immunoSEQ multiplex PCR; TCRdb has only the in-frame clones, and not every one. The table lists about 330,000 clones, over 80% of them singletons, with approximately 10% in the top ten. This receptor was identified in a man younger than 45 with COVID-19, enrolled during active disease. Material: peripheral blood. The J gene is TRBJ2-1, the V gene TRBV5-1, with D maybe TRBD2 (7 bases). CDR3 nucleotides: TGCGCCAGCAGCTTGGGTGGGGGGGCCGCATACAATGAGCAGTTCTTC. It translates to CASSLGGGAAYNEQFF.